This T cell receptor beta chain was found in a study of blood T cell repertoires in COVID-19. Some clones are missing from TCRdb's copy, which holds only in-frame ones; the method was immunoSEQ multiplex PCR. There are around 200,000 clones in the sample; 65% to 80% occur only once, and 13% lies in the top ten. The V gene end was trimmed by 4 bases and the J gene end by 5 bases; junction bases not matched to a gene: 18. Germline lookup yields CDR1 LGHDT and CDR2 YNNKEL (reference sequence). The CDR3 is 18 residues long. Sequenced sample: peripheral blood. This TCR was recovered from a man aged 50-60 years who had recovered from COVID-19. The rearrangement joins TRBV3-1 (or the pseudogene TRBV3-2) to TRBJ2-7; 9 bases fit TRBD2. CDR3 residues: CASSPDQFFSGSSNEQYF. The CDR3 region has the DNA TGTGCCAGCAGCCCCGACCAGTTTTTTAGCGGGAGTAGTAACGAGCAGTACTTC.